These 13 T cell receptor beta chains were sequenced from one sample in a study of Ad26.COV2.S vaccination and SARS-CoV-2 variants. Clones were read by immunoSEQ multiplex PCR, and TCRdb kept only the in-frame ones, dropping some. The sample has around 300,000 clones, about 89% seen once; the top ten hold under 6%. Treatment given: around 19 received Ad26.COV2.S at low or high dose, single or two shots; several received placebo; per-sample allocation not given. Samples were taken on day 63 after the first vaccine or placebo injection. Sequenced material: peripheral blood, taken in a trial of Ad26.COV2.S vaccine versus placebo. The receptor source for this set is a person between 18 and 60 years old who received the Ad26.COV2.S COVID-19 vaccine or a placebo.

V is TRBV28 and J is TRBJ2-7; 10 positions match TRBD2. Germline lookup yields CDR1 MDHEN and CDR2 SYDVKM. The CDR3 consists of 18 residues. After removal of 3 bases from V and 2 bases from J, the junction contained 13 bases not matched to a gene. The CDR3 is CASSFPRTSGRWAYEQYF. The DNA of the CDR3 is TGTGCCAGCAGTTTCCCGCGGACTAGCGGAAGGTGGGCCTACGAGCAGTACTTC.

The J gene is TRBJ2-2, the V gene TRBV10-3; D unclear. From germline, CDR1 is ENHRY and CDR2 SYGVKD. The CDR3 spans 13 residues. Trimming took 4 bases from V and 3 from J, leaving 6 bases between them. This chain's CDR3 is CAISATDTGELFF. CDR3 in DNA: TGTGCCATCAGTGCCACAGACACCGGGGAGCTGTTTTTT.

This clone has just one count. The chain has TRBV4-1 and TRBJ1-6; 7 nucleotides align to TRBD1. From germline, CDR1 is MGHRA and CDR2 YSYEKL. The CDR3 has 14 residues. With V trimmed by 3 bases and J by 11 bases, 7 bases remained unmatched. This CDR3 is CASSHLNRGAPLHF. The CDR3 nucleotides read TGCGCCAGCAGCCACCTTAACAGGGGTGCACCCCTCCACTTT.

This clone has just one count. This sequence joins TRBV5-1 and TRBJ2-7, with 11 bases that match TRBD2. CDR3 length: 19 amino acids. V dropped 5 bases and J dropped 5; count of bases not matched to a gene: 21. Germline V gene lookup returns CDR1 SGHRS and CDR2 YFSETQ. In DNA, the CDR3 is TGCGCCAGCAGAAGAATCGTGAATAGCGGGAGGGCCCGGGAGGACGAGCAGTACTTC. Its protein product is CASRRIVNSGRAREDEQYF.

CDR3 sequence: CASSGSTNEKLFF. CDR3 DNA: TGTGCCAGCTCGGGGTCAACTAATGAAAAACTGTTTTTT. J is TRBJ1-4 and V is TRBV18; no firm D call. Germline V gene sequence: CDR1 KGHSH, CDR2 LQKENI. V lost 6 bases and J 0 bases, leaving 5 bases between the germline ends. CDR3 length equals 13 residues.

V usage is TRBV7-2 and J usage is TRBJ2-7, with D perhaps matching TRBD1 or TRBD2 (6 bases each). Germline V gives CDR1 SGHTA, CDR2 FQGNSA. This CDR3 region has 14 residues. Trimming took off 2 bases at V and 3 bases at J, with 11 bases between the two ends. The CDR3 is CASSLMGGGYEQYF. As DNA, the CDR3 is TGTGCCAGCAGCTTAATGGGGGGCGGCTACGAGCAGTACTTC.

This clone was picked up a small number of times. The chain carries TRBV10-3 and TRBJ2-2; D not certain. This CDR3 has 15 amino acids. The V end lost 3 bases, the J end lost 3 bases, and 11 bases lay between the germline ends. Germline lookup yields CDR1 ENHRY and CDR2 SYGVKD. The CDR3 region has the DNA TGTGCCATCAGTGATCGCGGCGCCTACACCGGGGAGCTGTTTTTT. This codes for CAISDRGAYTGELFF.

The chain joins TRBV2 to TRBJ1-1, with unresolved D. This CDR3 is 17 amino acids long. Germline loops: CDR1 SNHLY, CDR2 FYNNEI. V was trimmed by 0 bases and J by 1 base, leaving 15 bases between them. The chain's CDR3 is CASSEALPGSWNTEAFF. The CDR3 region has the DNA TGTGCCAGCAGTGAAGCCCTCCCGGGCTCCTGGAACACTGAAGCTTTCTTT.

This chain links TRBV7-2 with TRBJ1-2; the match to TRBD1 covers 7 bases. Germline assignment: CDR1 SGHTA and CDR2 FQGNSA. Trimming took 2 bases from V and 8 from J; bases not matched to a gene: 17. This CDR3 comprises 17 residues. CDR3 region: CASSLRLIRGQGSGYTF. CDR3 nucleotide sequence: TGTGCCAGCAGCTTAAGGTTGATTAGGGGGCAGGGGAGCGGCTACACCTTC. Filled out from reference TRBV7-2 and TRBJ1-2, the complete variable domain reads GAGVSQSPSNKVTEKGKDVELRCDPISGHTALYWYRQSLGQGLEFLIYFQGNSAPDKSGLPSDRFSAERTGGSVSTLTIQRTQQEDSAVYLCASSLRLIRGQGSGYTFGSGTRLTVV.

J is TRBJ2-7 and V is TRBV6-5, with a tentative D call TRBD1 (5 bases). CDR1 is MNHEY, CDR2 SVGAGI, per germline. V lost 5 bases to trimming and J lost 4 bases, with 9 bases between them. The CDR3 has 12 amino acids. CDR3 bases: TGTGCCAGCAGTCCGCAGGGATACGAGCAGTACTTC. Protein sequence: CASSPQGYEQYF.

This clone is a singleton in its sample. CDR3 loop: CASSVGTGIGETQYF. Written as DNA, the CDR3 is TGTGCCAGCAGCGTTGGGACAGGCATAGGGGAGACCCAGTACTTC. The J gene is TRBJ2-5, the V gene TRBV9, with TRBD1 matching 8 bases. The V segment lost 2 bases and the J segment 5 bases; nucleotides outside the gene matches: 8. In germline, CDR1 is SGDLS, CDR2 YYNGEE. The CDR3 length is 15 residues. Variable domain in full (rest from reference TRBV9 and TRBJ2-5): DSGVTQTPKHLITATGQRVTLRCSPRSGDLSVYWYQQSLDQGLQFLIQYYNGEERAKGNILERFSAQQFPDLHSELNLSSLELGDSALYFCASSVGTGIGETQYFGPGTRLLVL.

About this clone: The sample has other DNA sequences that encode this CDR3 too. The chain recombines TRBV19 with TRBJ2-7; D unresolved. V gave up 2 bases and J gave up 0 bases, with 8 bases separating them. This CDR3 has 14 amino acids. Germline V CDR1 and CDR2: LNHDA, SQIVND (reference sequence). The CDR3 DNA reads TGTGCCAGTAGTATATCGGGCAACTCCTACGAGCAGTACTTC. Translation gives CASSISGNSYEQYF. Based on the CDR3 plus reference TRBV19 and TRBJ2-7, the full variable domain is DGGITQSPKYLFRKEGQNVTLSCEQNLNHDAMYWYRQDPGQGLRLIYYSQIVNDFQKGDIAEGYSVSREKKESFPLTVTSAQKNPTAFYLCASSISGNSYEQYFGPGTRLTVT.

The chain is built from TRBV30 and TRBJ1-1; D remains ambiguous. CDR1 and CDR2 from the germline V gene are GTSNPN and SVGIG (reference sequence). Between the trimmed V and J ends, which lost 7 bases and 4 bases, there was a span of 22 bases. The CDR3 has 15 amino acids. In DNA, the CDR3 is TGTGCCTCTCGCGGCGGTTACACCGAATCCACTGAAGCTTTCTTT. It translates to CASRGGYTESTEAFF.